One sample yielded the 13 T cell receptor beta chains listed below, sequenced in a study of blood T cell repertoires in COVID-19. TCRdb's copy holds only in-frame clones and misses some; the assay was immunoSEQ multiplex PCR. The sample consists of 250,000 or so clones, about 80% of them appearing once. The specimen was peripheral blood. Every receptor here comes from a man in his thirties or forties who had recovered from COVID-19.

The rearrangement uses TRBV7-9 and TRBJ2-2; TRBD2 agrees at 15 bases. The germline CDR1 and CDR2 sequences are SEHNR and FQNEAQ (reference sequence). With 4 bases clipped from V and 0 bases from J, the junction kept 3 bases outside the gene matches. The CDR3 extends over 18 amino acids. CDR3 in amino acids: CASSWGLAGGSNTGELFF. The DNA for the CDR3 is TGTGCCAGCAGCTGGGGACTAGCGGGGGGCTCGAACACCGGGGAGCTGTTTTTT.

The J gene is TRBJ2-6, the V gene TRBV5-6; the D is unclear. Per the germline V gene, CDR1 is SGHDT and CDR2 is YYEEEE. Trimming took 4 bases from V and 0 from J, leaving 11 bases between them. The CDR3 runs 16 residues. The CDR3 sequence is CASSLAMSSGANVLTF. The CDR3 coding sequence is TGTGCCAGCAGCCTGGCGATGAGCTCTGGGGCCAACGTCCTGACTTTC.

The V call is TRBV10-1, the J call TRBJ2-5; tentatively, D is TRBD2 (6 bases). Between the trimmed V and J ends, which lost 0 bases and 5 bases, there was a span of 10 bases. This CDR3 is built from 14 residues. Germline V gene sequence: CDR1 WNHNN, CDR2 SYGVQD (reference sequence). The CDR3 sequence: CASSESTSSETQYF. CDR3 bases: TGCGCCAGCAGTGAGTCCACTAGCTCCGAGACCCAGTACTTC.

The chain uses TRBV11-2 and TRBJ1-4; perhaps TRBD1 as D (5 bases). Germline-derived CDR1 and CDR2 are SGHAT and FQNNGV. Trimming cost V 5 bases and J 3 bases, with 16 bases left between them. The CDR3 has 16 residues. The CDR3 protein is CASSPTGGGPNEKLFF. CDR3 DNA sequence: TGTGCCAGCAGCCCCACGGGGGGTGGGCCTAATGAAAAACTGTTTTTT.

V and J are TRBV6-6 and TRBJ2-5; 7 bases agree with TRBD2. Looked up from germline, CDR1 is MNHNY and CDR2 is SVGAGI (reference sequence). This CDR3 is 12 amino acids long. After removal of 10 bases from V and 2 bases from J, the junction contained 4 bases not matched to a gene. Here the CDR3 reads CATMGGQETQYF. The CDR3 DNA reads TGTGCCACGATGGGGGGGCAAGAGACCCAGTACTTC.

The rearrangement uses TRBV3-1 (or the pseudogene TRBV3-2) and TRBJ1-2; D is unclear. V lost 1 base and J 6 bases, leaving 12 bases between the germline ends. Germline lookup yields CDR1 LGHDT and CDR2 YNNKEL (reference sequence). The CDR3 spans 14 residues. CDR3 protein: CASSQGVGQDGYTF. The CDR3 nucleotides are TGTGCCAGCAGCCAAGGTGTGGGCCAGGATGGCTACACCTTC.

V gene TRBV7-2 combines with J gene TRBJ2-3; 8 bases map to TRBD2. This CDR3 has 14 amino acids. Germline CDR1 is SGHTA and CDR2 is FQGNSA. The trim removed 9 bases at V and 0 bases at J, leaving 5 bases unmatched. In DNA, the CDR3 is TGTGCCAGTGTAGCGGGGACGAGCACAGATACGCAGTATTTT. It codes for CASVAGTSTDTQYF.

A note on this clone: The sample has other DNA sequences that encode this CDR3 too. This sequence joins TRBV3-1 (or the pseudogene TRBV3-2) and TRBJ2-1, with TRBD2 matching 8 bases. With 3 bases clipped from V and 0 bases from J, the junction kept 4 bases outside the gene matches. This CDR3 is built from 16 residues. The V gene's germline CDR1 is LGHDT and CDR2 YNNKEL (reference sequence). CDR3 DNA: TGTGCCAGCAGCCAGGGACTAGGGAGCTCCTACAATGAGCAGTTCTTC. This translates into CASSQGLGSSYNEQFF.

The rearrangement uses TRBV7-3 and TRBJ1-1; the D is unclear. The CDR3 is made up of 13 amino acids. V lost 4 bases and J 3 bases, leaving 9 bases between the germline ends. Germline CDR1 is SGHTA and CDR2 is FQGTGA. The CDR3 region has the DNA TGTGCCAGCAGCTCGAGGCAGCACACTGAAGCTTTCTTT. This sequence encodes CASSSRQHTEAFF.

The chain uses TRBV6-5 and TRBJ1-4; D might be TRBD1 (6 bases). In germline, CDR1 is MNHEY, CDR2 SVGAGI. The CDR3 extends over 12 amino acids. Deletions cut 5 bases from V and 7 bases from J, with 8 bases between. CDR3 coding DNA: TGTGCCAGCAGTAGGGGGAGTGAAAAACTGTTTTTT. The encoded protein is CASSRGSEKLFF.

The CDR3 protein is CASSRNQHNRGYGNTIYF. The CDR3 DNA reads TGTGCCAGCTCACGCAACCAGCATAATCGGGGATACGGAAACACCATATATTTT. V is TRBV18 and J is TRBJ1-3, with unresolved D. V lost 4 bases and J 4 bases, leaving 23 bases between the germline ends. This CDR3 is 18 amino acids long. Germline V gene data show CDR1 as KGHSH and CDR2 as LQKENI.

This chain connects TRBV5-1 to TRBJ2-7; 9 bases line up with TRBD1. This CDR3 region has 14 residues. V was clipped by 4 bases and J by 5 bases; unmatched bases: 7. The V gene's germline CDR1 is SGHRS and CDR2 YFSETQ. CDR3 region: CASSQRTGDHEQYF. CDR3 bases: TGCGCCAGCAGCCAACGGACAGGGGATCACGAGCAGTACTTC.

The chain couples TRBV5-6 to TRBJ1-1, with 7 bases aligning to TRBD1. Germline V gives CDR1 SGHDT, CDR2 YYEEEE. The CDR3 is 12 amino acids. V shed 2 bases and J 11 bases; nucleotides not matched to a gene: 6. The CDR3 is CASSFRQGVAFF. The DNA for the CDR3 is TGTGCCAGCAGCTTCAGACAGGGTGTGGCTTTCTTT.